What follows describes a single T cell receptor beta chain. Its antigen is still unknown. These data come from a study of cytomegalovirus exposure and HLA in healthy donors. PCR involved 60 Vbeta and 13 Jbeta primers. How the authors handled the data: Unique TCR beta chains numbered around 80 million in a later analysis, with around 12 million shared. This table comes from immunoSEQ multiplex PCR, and its TCRdb copy is limited to in-frame clones, with some not included. Clonal size and the V and J genes are those of that table, whereas D and trimming came from the DNA. The sample contains approximately 170,000 clones, just over 75% of which appear only once. The CDR3 runs 15 residues. The V gene end was trimmed by 3 bases and the J gene end by 6 bases; junction bases not matched to a gene: 8. CDR1 and CDR2 (germline): SGHRS, YFSETQ. Study-wide points: Beyond CMV serostatus, there was no information to go on about immune exposure.

The sequencing input was PBMCs. The source is a man in his forties in good health and CMV-seronegative. This sequence joins TRBV5-1 and TRBJ1-5, with TRBD1 matching 8 bases. The CDR3 is CASSSTPGGGQPQHF. The CDR3 nucleotides read TGCGCCAGCAGCTCCACGCCAGGGGGCGGTCAGCCCCAGCATTTT.